Each of the 11 T cell receptor beta chains below was sequenced from the same sample in a study of cytomegalovirus exposure and HLA in healthy donors. 60 Vbeta and 13 Jbeta primers were used in PCR. Generated by immunoSEQ multiplex PCR, the TCRdb table keeps only in-frame clones and is missing some. The table includes about 190,000 clones, roughly 90% detected once. The sequenced sample consisted of PBMCs. These receptors were taken from a woman aged 25 to 45 in good health and CMV-seronegative.

The CDR3 coding sequence is TGTGCCAGCAGTGAAATTCAAAACTATGGCTACACCTTC. Its protein product is CASSEIQNYGYTF. The rearrangement uses TRBV2 and TRBJ1-2; no clear D gene. This CDR3 has 13 residues. Germline V gene lookup returns CDR1 SNHLY and CDR2 FYNNEI. The ends were cut back, 2 bases at V and 2 bases at J, with 6 bases in the middle. The complete variable domain, with remaining parts taken from reference TRBV2 and TRBJ1-2, reads EPEVTQTPSHQVTQMGQEVILRCVPISNHLYFYWYRQILGQKVEFLVSFYNNEISEKSEIFDDQFSVERPDGSNFTLKIRSTKLEDSAMYFCASSEIQNYGYTFGSGTRLTVV.

The chain combines TRBV7-6 with TRBJ2-3; perhaps TRBD2 as D (6 bases). The V end lost 3 bases, the J end lost 3 bases, and 13 bases lay between the germline ends. In germline, CDR1 is SGHVS, CDR2 FNYEAQ. This CDR3 is 15 amino acids long. In nucleotides, the CDR3 is TGTGCCAGCAGCTTGTGGGAGGAGAGTACAGATACGCAGTATTTT. Its protein product is CASSLWEESTDTQYF.

V is TRBV4-1 and J is TRBJ2-5, with 12 bases identical to TRBD2. V lost 4 bases and J lost 1; bases outside the gene matches: 4. CDR1 is MGHRA, CDR2 YSYEKL, per germline. The CDR3 is 16 amino acids. CDR3 sequence reads: CASSPGLAGTQETQYF. In DNA, the CDR3 is TGCGCCAGCAGCCCCGGACTAGCGGGGACCCAAGAGACCCAGTACTTC.

V and J are TRBV29-1 and TRBJ2-7; D remains unclear. This CDR3 region has 12 residues. The ends were cut back, 3 bases at V and 0 bases at J, with 6 bases in the middle. Germline assignment: CDR1 SQVTM and CDR2 ANQGSEA. CDR3 nucleotide sequence: TGCAGCGTTGAGGCTTCCTCCTACGAGCAGTACTTC. The encoded protein is CSVEASSYEQYF.

The chain couples TRBV19 to TRBJ2-1, with TRBD2 identical over 9 bases. Germline loops: CDR1 LNHDA, CDR2 SQIVND (reference sequence). Losses at the gene ends were 7 bases for V and 0 bases for J; bases not matched to a gene: 4. The CDR3 sequence is 15 residues long. CDR3 coding DNA: TGTGCCAGTACCACTAGCGGGCTCTCCTACAATGAGCAGTTCTTC. Residues: CASTTSGLSYNEQFF. The full variable domain, rest sourced from reference TRBV19 and TRBJ2-1, is DGGITQSPKYLFRKEGQNVTLSCEQNLNHDAMYWYRQDPGQGLRLIYYSQIVNDFQKGDIAEGYSVSREKKESFPLTVTSAQKNPTAFYLCASTTSGLSYNEQFFGPGTRLTVL.

This clone is a singleton in its sample. The V call is TRBV4-1, the J call TRBJ2-7; 7 positions match TRBD2. V was clipped by 5 bases and J by 3 bases; unmatched bases: 13. The CDR3 is made up of 16 amino acids. CDR1 and CDR2 from the germline V gene are MGHRA and YSYEKL. CDR3 in DNA: TGCGCCAGCAGCACTCATTACGGGACTACCGTCTACGAGCAGTACTTC. The encoded protein is CASSTHYGTTVYEQYF.

This chain uses TRBV6-1 with TRBJ1-1; D perhaps matches TRBD1 (5 bases). Trimming removed 2 bases at V and 4 bases at J, with 14 bases between. Germline V CDR1 and CDR2: MNHNS, SASEGT. The CDR3 spans 15 residues. The CDR3 protein is CASSELGGWATEAFF. The CDR3 DNA reads TGTGCCAGCAGTGAATTGGGGGGGTGGGCCACTGAAGCTTTCTTT.

Only one count was recorded for this clone. This chain links TRBV2 with TRBJ2-2, with D possibly TRBD1 on 6 matching bases. The CDR3 extends over 13 amino acids. Germline V gene sequence: CDR1 SNHLY, CDR2 FYNNEI. V was shortened by 5 bases and J by 7 bases, with 11 bases between the two germline ends. The CDR3 DNA sequence: TGTGCCAGCAGTCAACAGGGTAACGGGGAGCTGTTTTTT. Its protein product is CASSQQGNGELFF.

The chain combines TRBV5-4 with TRBJ2-3; weak D call: TRBD1 (8 bases). The ends were cut back, 2 bases at V and 6 bases at J, with 16 bases in the middle. CDR1 is SGHNT, CDR2 YYREEE, per germline (reference sequence). CDR3 length equals 15 residues. CDR3 protein: CASSLTGGEYDTQYF. The CDR3 DNA sequence: TGTGCCAGCAGCTTAACAGGGGGGGAGTACGATACGCAGTATTTT. The variable domain in full, completed from reference TRBV5-4 and TRBJ2-3, reads ETGVTQSPTHLIKTRGQQVTLRCSSQSGHNTVSWYQQALGQGPQFIFQYYREEENGRGNFPPRFSGLQFPNYSSELNVNALELDDSALYLCASSLTGGEYDTQYFGPGTRLTVL.

The chain carries TRBV28 and TRBJ2-4; the match to TRBD1 covers 8 bases. The CDR3 has 16 residues. CDR1 MDHEN and CDR2 SYDVKM come from the germline V gene. After removal of 5 bases from V and 0 bases from J, the junction contained 6 bases not matched to a gene. This CDR3 reads CASSETGDVAKNIQYF. CDR3 sequence (DNA): TGTGCCAGCAGTGAGACAGGGGACGTAGCCAAAAACATTCAGTACTTC.

The V and J genes are TRBV27 and TRBJ2-7; perhaps TRBD1 as D (6 bases). This CDR3 contains 16 residues. In germline, CDR1 is MNHEY, CDR2 SMNVEV (reference sequence). The V and J ends lost 0 bases and 3 bases respectively, with 15 bases between them. Written as DNA, the CDR3 is TGTGCCAGCAGTTTATCTGCAGGGGACCTAAACTACGAGCAGTACTTC. Its protein is CASSLSAGDLNYEQYF.